Listed below are T cell receptor beta chains from one sample, sequenced in a study of blood T cell repertoires in COVID-19. Some clones are missing from TCRdb's copy, which holds only in-frame ones; the method was immunoSEQ multiplex PCR. The sample yields around 250,000 clones, around 82% seen once. Sequencing was done on a sample of peripheral blood. The source of these receptors is a woman aged 18-35 years with acute or convalescent COVID-19. Each CDR3 is given with its conserved first and last residue. Fields, in order: J gene, D gene, CDR3 length, clone size, V gene, CDR3 DNA, CDR3 protein. A D gene is named only where the DNA matches it firmly. Not every row has a clone size; where given, it reads once, few, many or a size class.

j_gene: TRBJ2-1; d_gene: TRBD2; len: 18; abundance: NA; v_gene: TRBV7-2; CDR3nt: TGTGCCAGCAGCCTTACACTAGCGGGAGGGATGGGTTACAATGAGCAGTTCTTC; CDR3aa: CASSLTLAGGMGYNEQFF
j_gene: TRBJ1-4; d_gene: NA; len: 12; abundance: NA; v_gene: TRBV7-2; CDR3nt: TGTGCCAGCAGCTTCGGTGGAGGAAAACTGTTTTTT; CDR3aa: CASSFGGGKLFF
j_gene: TRBJ1-3; d_gene: TRBD1; len: 17; abundance: once; v_gene: TRBV5-6; CDR3nt: TGTGCCAGCAGCTTGGGGGGACAGGGATGGTCAGGAAACACCATATATTTT; CDR3aa: CASSLGGQGWSGNTIYF
j_gene: TRBJ2-2; d_gene: TRBD1; len: 15; abundance: NA; v_gene: TRBV7-3; CDR3nt: TGTGCCAGCAGCTTAGTCCAGGGGGCGCCTGGGGAGCTGTTTTTT; CDR3aa: CASSLVQGAPGELFF
j_gene: TRBJ2-7; d_gene: TRBD1; len: 14; abundance: NA; v_gene: TRBV29-1; CDR3nt: TGCAGCGTCGGCCCACTAGACAGGGGCTACGAGCAGTACTTC; CDR3aa: CSVGPLDRGYEQYF
j_gene: TRBJ2-4; d_gene: NA; len: 16; abundance: NA; v_gene: TRBV29-1; CDR3nt: TGCAGCGTTGCGCTCTGGGGTAGCGGAGCCAAAAACATTCAGTACTTC; CDR3aa: CSVALWGSGAKNIQYF
j_gene: TRBJ1-1; d_gene: TRBD1; len: 17; abundance: NA; v_gene: TRBV4-2; CDR3nt: TGTGCCAGCAGCCTAATTAAAACCGGGACAGTAAACACTGAAGCTTTCTTT; CDR3aa: CASSLIKTGTVNTEAFF
j_gene: TRBJ1-3; d_gene: NA; len: 14; abundance: NA; v_gene: TRBV5-1; CDR3nt: TGCGCCAGCAGCTTGCAGGAATCTGGAAACACCATATATTTT; CDR3aa: CASSLQESGNTIYF
j_gene: TRBJ2-7; d_gene: TRBD2; len: 14; abundance: NA; v_gene: TRBV5-1; CDR3nt: TGCGCCAGCAGCTGGGGGACTAGCGGCTACGAGCAGTACTTC; CDR3aa: CASSWGTSGYEQYF
j_gene: TRBJ1-5; d_gene: TRBD1; len: 21; abundance: NA; v_gene: TRBV19; CDR3nt: TGTGCCAGTAGTCCGCCTCGACCGGGACAGGGGTCGCCTAGGCGCAATCAGCCCCAGCATTTT; CDR3aa: CASSPPRPGQGSPRRNQPQHF
j_gene: TRBJ2-7; d_gene: NA; len: 12; abundance: NA; v_gene: TRBV7-9; CDR3nt: TGTGCCAGCAGGACGGACAGAGGAGAGCAGTACTTC; CDR3aa: CASRTDRGEQYF
j_gene: TRBJ2-1; d_gene: NA; len: 15; abundance: NA; v_gene: TRBV30; CDR3nt: TGTGCCTGGAGTACCCCGGGCATCGGGAAGAATGAGCAGTTCTTC; CDR3aa: CAWSTPGIGKNEQFF
j_gene: TRBJ1-6; d_gene: TRBD1; len: 15; abundance: NA; v_gene: TRBV2; CDR3nt: TGTGCCAGCCCCAAGGGGACAGGGGCAGGCTCACCCCTCCACTTT; CDR3aa: CASPKGTGAGSPLHF
j_gene: TRBJ2-7; d_gene: TRBD2; len: 14; abundance: NA; v_gene: TRBV29-1; CDR3nt: TGCAGCGTTGAAGCGGGAGGGCCTTCCTACGAGCAGTACTTC; CDR3aa: CSVEAGGPSYEQYF
j_gene: TRBJ2-7; d_gene: NA; len: 14; abundance: NA; v_gene: TRBV27; CDR3nt: TGTGCCAGCTCCGGGGGGCCCTCATACTACGAGCAGTACTTC; CDR3aa: CASSGGPSYYEQYF
j_gene: TRBJ1-5; d_gene: NA; len: 15; abundance: NA; v_gene: TRBV7-2; CDR3nt: TGTGCCAGCAGCTTAGGAAACTTTAGCAATCAGCCCCAGCATTTT; CDR3aa: CASSLGNFSNQPQHF
j_gene: TRBJ2-7; d_gene: TRBD1; len: 13; abundance: NA; v_gene: TRBV12-3/TRBV12-4; CDR3nt: TGTGCCAGCAGCGGGGACAGGACCTACGAGCAGTACTTC; CDR3aa: CASSGDRTYEQYF
j_gene: TRBJ2-7; d_gene: TRBD2; len: 20; abundance: NA; v_gene: TRBV6-2/TRBV6-3; CDR3nt: TGTGCCAGCAGTTACTCGGGGTTCAGGACTAGCGGCCAAGAGACCTACGAGCAGTACTTC; CDR3aa: CASSYSGFRTSGQETYEQYF
j_gene: TRBJ2-7; d_gene: TRBD2; len: 18; abundance: NA; v_gene: TRBV5-1; CDR3nt: TGCGCCAGCAGCAGAGGTGGGACAGCCGGGACTAGCCCTGGGGAGCAGTACTTC; CDR3aa: CASSRGGTAGTSPGEQYF
j_gene: TRBJ2-7; d_gene: NA; len: 15; abundance: once; v_gene: TRBV4-1; CDR3nt: TGCGCCAGCAGCCAAGGGTTCGACTACTCCTACGAGCAGTACTTC; CDR3aa: CASSQGFDYSYEQYF
j_gene: TRBJ1-4; d_gene: TRBD1; len: 17; abundance: NA; v_gene: TRBV7-9; CDR3nt: TGTGCCAGCAGCTTAGGGCAGGGGGTTCAGGCTAATGAAAAACTGTTTTTT; CDR3aa: CASSLGQGVQANEKLFF
j_gene: TRBJ1-2; d_gene: NA; len: 15; abundance: once; v_gene: TRBV11-2; CDR3nt: TGTGCCAGCAGCTGGGTAGGGGTGGATAACTATGGCTACACCTTC; CDR3aa: CASSWVGVDNYGYTF
j_gene: TRBJ1-1; d_gene: NA; len: 15; abundance: NA; v_gene: TRBV5-8; CDR3nt: TGTGCCAGCAGCCGACACCTGACAGCGGGGACTGAAGCTTTCTTT; CDR3aa: CASSRHLTAGTEAFF